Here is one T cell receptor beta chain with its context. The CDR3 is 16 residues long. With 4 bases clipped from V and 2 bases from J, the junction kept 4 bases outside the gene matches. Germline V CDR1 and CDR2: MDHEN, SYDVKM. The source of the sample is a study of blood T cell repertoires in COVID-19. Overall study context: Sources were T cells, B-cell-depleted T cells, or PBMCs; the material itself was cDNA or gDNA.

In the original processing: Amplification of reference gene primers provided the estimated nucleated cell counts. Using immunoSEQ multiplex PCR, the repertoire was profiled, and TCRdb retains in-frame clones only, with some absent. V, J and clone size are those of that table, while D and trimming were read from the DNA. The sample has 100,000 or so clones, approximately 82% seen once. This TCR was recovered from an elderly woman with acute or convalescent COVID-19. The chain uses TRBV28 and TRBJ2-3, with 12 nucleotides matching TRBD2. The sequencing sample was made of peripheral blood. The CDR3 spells CASSSRLAGDTDTQYF. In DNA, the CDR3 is TGTGCCAGCAGTTCCCGACTAGCGGGGGACACAGATACGCAGTATTTT.